This T cell receptor beta chain was profiled in a study of glioma-infiltrating T cells. Whole-study results and caveats: Only very few CDR3 sequences appeared in both tissue and blood.

Concerning this clonotype: Its target is unknown. One base away lies a much larger clone, so this may be a sequencing read error.

The germline V and J ends were trimmed by 3 bases and 9 bases, with 6 bases remaining between them. The CDR3 is made up of 10 amino acids. Germline-derived CDR1 and CDR2 are DFQATT and SNEGSKA (reference sequence). Using RNA template, CDR3s of TCR alpha and beta were amplified with iRepertoire arm-PCR. TCRdb itself ran the multiplex PCR reads through MiXCR, one entry per CDR3 protein. The repertoire holds approximately 190,000 distinct CDR3 sequences, over 30% seen once, with 20% in the top ten. This TCR was recovered from a human donor with low-grade glioma or glioblastoma, undergoing nonglioma brain surgery, or in good health (not recorded which). The gene calls are TRBV20-1 and TRBJ2-1; D gene unclear. Input material: glioma tissue, nonneoplastic brain tissue, or PBMCs (not recorded which). This CDR3 reads CSARGSEQFF. CDR3 coding DNA: TGCAGTGCTAGGGGTTCTGAGCAGTTCTTC.